This entry concerns a single T cell receptor beta chain. Its specificity is not known. Built from TCR beta cDNA, the libraries had unique molecular identifiers in them. In TCRdb, the PCR reads were re-called with MiXCR into one record per CDR3 protein. This sample has 750,000 to 950,000 distinct CDR3 sequences, with 53% found just once. This entry belongs to a study of post-analysis software for immune sequencing data. Study as a whole: Included courses were relapsing-remitting and secondary progressive multiple sclerosis; progressive-relapsing multiple sclerosis was also included. Findings and limits, study-wide: Patients had higher frequencies than controls of about 5 TRBV segments, including TRBV5-6, TRBV5-1 and TRBV20-1. Those with multiple sclerosis, the patient group, showed significantly lower normalized Chao1 diversity than controls. The F measure placed samples prepared in the same batch into strongly shared clusters.

Germline CDR1 reads MGHRA; CDR2 reads YSYEKL. This CDR3 is built from 15 residues. The V segment lost 0 bases and the J segment 5 bases; nucleotides outside the gene matches: 6. The TCR comes from a girl aged 5 to 17 with multiple sclerosis. Sequencing input: blood. V is TRBV4-1 and J is TRBJ2-7, with 8 bases fitting TRBD2. The CDR3 sequence: CASSQDSRGDNEQYF. The CDR3 DNA reads as TGCGCCAGCAGCCAAGATTCGCGGGGGGACAACGAGCAGTACTTC.